This T cell receptor beta chain was profiled in a study of CD8+ T cells in alopecia areata. Study results and caveats: In lesional scalp, particularly from alopecia totalis/universalis, clonality was higher than in normal scalp.

Treatment of the sample: oral pan-JAK inhibitor, 5-10 mg twice daily. In regard to this clone: What it recognizes is unknown.

The germline V gene encodes CDR1 MGHRA and CDR2 YSYEKL. There are 17 residues in the CDR3. The V segment lost 1 base and the J segment 2 bases; nucleotides outside the gene matches: 8. Isolated RNA was reverse transcribed into cDNA used as the sequencing template. TCRdb keeps only in-frame clones here, not all; method: immunoSEQ multiplex PCR. The repertoire has 250,000 to 300,000 clones, 58% of them found once; the top ten carry approximately 1.7%. The TCR was taken from a human donor with alopecia areata. This chain links TRBV4-1 with TRBJ2-1; 7 nucleotides match TRBD1. Here the sequenced sample was CD4+ T cells sorted from blood, taken at week 24, from a patient treated with tofacitinib. CDR3 DNA: TGCGCCAGCAGCCAAGCTCCCCAAGGGGGCGCCTACAATGAGCAGTTCTTC. Residues: CASSQAPQGGAYNEQFF.